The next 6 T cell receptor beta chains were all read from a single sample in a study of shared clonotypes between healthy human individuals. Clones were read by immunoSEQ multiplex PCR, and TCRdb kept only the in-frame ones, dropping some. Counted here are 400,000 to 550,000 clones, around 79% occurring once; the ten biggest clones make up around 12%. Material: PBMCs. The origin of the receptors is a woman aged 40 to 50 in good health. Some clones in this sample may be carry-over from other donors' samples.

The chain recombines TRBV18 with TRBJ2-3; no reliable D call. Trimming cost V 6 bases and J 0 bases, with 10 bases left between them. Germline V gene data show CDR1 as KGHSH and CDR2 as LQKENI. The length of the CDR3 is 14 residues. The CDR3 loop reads CASSPAASTDTQYF. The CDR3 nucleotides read TGTGCCAGCTCTCCGGCAGCGAGCACAGATACGCAGTATTTT.

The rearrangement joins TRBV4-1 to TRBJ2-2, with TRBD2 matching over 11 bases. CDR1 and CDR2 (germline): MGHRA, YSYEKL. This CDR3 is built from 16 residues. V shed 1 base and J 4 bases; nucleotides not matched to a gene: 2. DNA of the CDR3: TGCGCCAGCAGCCAAGCTCTAGCGGGAGGCACCGGGGAGCTGTTTTTT. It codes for CASSQALAGGTGELFF.

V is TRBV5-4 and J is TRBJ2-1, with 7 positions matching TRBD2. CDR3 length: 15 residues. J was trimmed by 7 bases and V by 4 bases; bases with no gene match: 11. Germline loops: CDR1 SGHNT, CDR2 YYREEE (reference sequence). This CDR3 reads CASSPREELGNEQFF. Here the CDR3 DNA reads TGTGCCAGCAGCCCCCGGGAGGAATTGGGTAATGAGCAGTTCTTC.

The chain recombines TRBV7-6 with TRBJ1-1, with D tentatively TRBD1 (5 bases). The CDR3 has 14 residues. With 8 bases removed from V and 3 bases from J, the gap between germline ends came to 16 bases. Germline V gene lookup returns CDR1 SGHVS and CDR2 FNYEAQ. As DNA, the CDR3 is TGTGCCAGCTCCCGACAAGGCAGGGACACTGAAGCTTTCTTT. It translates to CASSRQGRDTEAFF.

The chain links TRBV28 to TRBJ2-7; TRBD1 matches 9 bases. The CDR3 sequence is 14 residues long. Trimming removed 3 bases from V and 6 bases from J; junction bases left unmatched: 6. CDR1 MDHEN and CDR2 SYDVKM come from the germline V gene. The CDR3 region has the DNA TGTGCCAGCAGTTTCTCGGACAGGGGTGGCGAGCAGTACTTC. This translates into CASSFSDRGGEQYF.

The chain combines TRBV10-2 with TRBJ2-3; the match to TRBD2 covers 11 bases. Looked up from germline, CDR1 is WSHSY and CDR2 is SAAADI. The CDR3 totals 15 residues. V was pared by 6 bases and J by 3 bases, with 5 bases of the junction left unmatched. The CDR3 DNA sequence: TGCGCCAGCAGCCTGACTAGCGGGAAAACAGATACGCAGTATTTT. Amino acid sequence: CASSLTSGKTDTQYF.